This entry describes one T cell receptor (beta chain). Cohort allocation depended upon clinical history that participants reported. The data were obtained in a study of blood T cell repertoires in COVID-19. Study as a whole: Spain, Italy and the United States supplied samples that represented acute and convalescent COVID-19. Sample material is recorded as cDNA or gDNA derived from T cells, B-cell-depleted T cells, or PBMCs.

Authors' analysis steps: Reference gene primers were amplified, and this amplification served to estimate nucleated cell counts. The assay was immunoSEQ multiplex PCR, and TCRdb's table has in-frame clones only and misses some. For V, J and clone size, that table is used; D and trimming come from the DNA. The sample holds around 78,000 clones, around 88% seen once. V trimming: 6 bases; J trimming: 1 base; junction bases outside the gene matches: 8. From germline, CDR1 is MNHEY and CDR2 SVGAGI. The CDR3 length is 15 residues. The source of this sequence is a woman aged 50 to 65 with acute COVID-19. The sample taken for sequencing was PBMCs or T cells enriched from blood (not recorded which). This chain joins TRBV6-5 and TRBJ1-1, with 7 bases aligning to TRBD1. CDR3 residues: CASSLQTGRNTEAFF. CDR3 coding DNA: TGTGCCAGCAGCCTTCAGACAGGGAGGAACACTGAAGCTTTCTTT.